The TCR beta chain under discussion was sequenced for a study of T cell responses to AZD1222 COVID-19 vaccine. Comment on this clone: The antigen remains undetermined.

TCRdb's copy holds only in-frame clones and misses some; the assay was immunoSEQ multiplex PCR. In the table there are approximately 120,000 clones, approximately 93% of which are singletons. Study-wide results and caveats: The study identified only a handful of AZD1222 recipients as seropositive at baseline. Repertoires in all cases were sampled only once the peak T cell response had passed. Reportedly, close to half of spike-specific TCRs are directed against unmutated variant regions.

V was pared by 6 bases and J by 5 bases, with 13 bases between. The germline gives CDR1 MDHEN, CDR2 SYDVKM. The length of the CDR3 is 13 residues. The rearrangement uses TRBV28 and TRBJ2-5, with D tentatively TRBD2 (6 bases). This TCR was sampled from an adult in good health. The sequencing used peripheral blood, collected on day 0 of AZD1222 vaccination. The DNA for the CDR3 is TGTGCCAGCAGAGCGGGTACCTGGGAGACCCAGTACTTC. It encodes CASRAGTWETQYF.